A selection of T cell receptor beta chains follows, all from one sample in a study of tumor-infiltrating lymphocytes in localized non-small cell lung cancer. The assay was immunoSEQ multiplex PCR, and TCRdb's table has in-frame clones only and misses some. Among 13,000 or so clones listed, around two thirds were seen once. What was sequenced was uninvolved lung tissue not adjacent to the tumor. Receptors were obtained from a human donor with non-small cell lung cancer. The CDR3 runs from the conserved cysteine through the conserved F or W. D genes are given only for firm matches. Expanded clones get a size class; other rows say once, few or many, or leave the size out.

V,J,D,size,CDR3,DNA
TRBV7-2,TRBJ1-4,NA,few,CASSPGRSNEKLFF,TGTGCCAGCAGCCCGGGACGTTCTAATGAAAAACTGTTTTTT
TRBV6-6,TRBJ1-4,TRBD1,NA,CASRDQGGTTNEKLFF,TGTGCCAGCAGGGACCAGGGGGGCACAACTAATGAAAAACTGTTTTTT
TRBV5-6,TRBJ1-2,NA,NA,CASSSRTYGYTF,TGTGCCAGCAGCTCCCGGACCTATGGCTACACCTTC
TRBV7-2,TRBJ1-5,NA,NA,CASSLGRGGDQPQHF,TGTGCCAGCAGCCTCGGAAGAGGGGGGGATCAGCCCCAGCATTTT
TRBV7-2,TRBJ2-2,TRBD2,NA,CASSWSGTSGAGELFF,TGTGCCAGCAGCTGGTCCGGGACTAGCGGTGCCGGGGAGCTGTTTTTT
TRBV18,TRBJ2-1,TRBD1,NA,CASNHEGAWYEQFF,TGTGCCAGCAATCATGAGGGGGCTTGGTATGAGCAGTTCTTC
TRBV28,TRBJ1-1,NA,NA,CASSLRGAGGTEAFF,TGTGCCAGCAGTTTACGGGGGGCTGGGGGCACTGAAGCTTTCTTT
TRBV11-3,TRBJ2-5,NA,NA,CASSLAGSEETQYF,TGTGCCAGCAGCTTAGCGGGCAGCGAAGAGACCCAGTACTTC
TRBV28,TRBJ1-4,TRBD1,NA,CASSLPTGGSEKLFF,TGTGCCAGCAGTTTGCCAACAGGGGGTAGTGAAAAACTGTTTTTT
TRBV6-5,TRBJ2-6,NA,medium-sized,CASSPVWAGANVLTF,TGTGCCAGCAGTCCGGTTTGGGCTGGGGCCAACGTCCTGACTTTC
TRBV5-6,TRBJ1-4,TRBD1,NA,CASSLRGRREKLFF,TGTGCCAGCAGCCTCAGGGGGCGGCGTGAAAAACTGTTTTTT
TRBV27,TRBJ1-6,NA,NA,CASTHKVWVEGNSPLHF,TGTGCCAGCACCCATAAGGTTTGGGTTGAGGGTAATTCACCCCTCCACTTT
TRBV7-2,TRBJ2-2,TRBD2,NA,CASSFQTSGRAGELFF,TGTGCCAGCAGCTTTCAGACTAGCGGGAGAGCCGGGGAGCTGTTTTTT
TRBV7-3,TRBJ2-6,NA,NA,CASSPMGAANVLTF,TGTGCCAGCAGCCCAATGGGCGCGGCCAACGTCCTGACTTTC
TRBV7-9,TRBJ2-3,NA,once,CASSPPRGTDTQYF,TGTGCCAGCAGCCCCCCGCGGGGCACAGATACGCAGTATTTT
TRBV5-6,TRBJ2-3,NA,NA,CASSSSAYTQYF,TGTGCCAGCAGCTCTAGCGCTTATACGCAGTATTTT
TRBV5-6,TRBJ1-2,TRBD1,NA,CASSADRGRYGYTF,TGTGCCAGCAGCGCGGACAGGGGAAGATATGGCTACACCTTC
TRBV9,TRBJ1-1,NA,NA,CASSVDPGLGTEAFF,TGTGCCAGCAGCGTAGATCCGGGCCTGGGCACTGAAGCTTTCTTT
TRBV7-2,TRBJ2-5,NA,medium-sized,CASTPGSLQETQYF,TGTGCCAGCACCCCGGGGAGCCTCCAAGAGACCCAGTACTTC
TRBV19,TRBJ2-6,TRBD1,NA,CASSMDRGTNVLTF,TGTGCCAGTAGTATGGACAGGGGAACCAACGTCCTGACTTTC
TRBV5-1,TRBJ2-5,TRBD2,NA,CASSSPLAGEETQYF,TGCGCCAGCAGCTCGCCACTAGCGGGAGAAGAGACCCAGTACTTC
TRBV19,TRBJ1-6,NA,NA,CASSLIGRLNSPLHF,TGTGCCAGTAGTCTCATCGGCAGGCTGAATTCACCCCTCCACTTT
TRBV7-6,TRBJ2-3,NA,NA,CASSPQATNTDTQYF,TGTGCCAGCAGCCCCCAGGCGACTAACACAGATACGCAGTATTTT
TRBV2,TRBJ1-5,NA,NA,CASNGGRQPQHF,TGTGCCAGCAACGGGGGGCGACAGCCCCAGCATTTT
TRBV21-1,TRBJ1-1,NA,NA,CASSKANSPNTEAFF,TGTGCCAGCAGCAAAGCGAACAGTCCGAACACTGAAGCTTTCTTT